The 21 T cell receptor beta chains below all came from one sample that was sequenced in a study of radiation and T cells in renal cell carcinoma. The repertoire was sequenced with immunoSEQ multiplex PCR; TCRdb's copy has only in-frame clones and lacks some. The sample contains some 150,000 clones, approximately 86% of which appear only once. Documented time point: blood 2 weeks post-SBRT. Treatment given: 15 Gy SBRT to primary tumor, nephrectomy 4 weeks later. Sequencing used blood, obtained from a patient whose treatment included radiotherapy and nephrectomy. The receptor source for this set is a woman aged 50 to 60 with renal cell carcinoma.

The table lists this clone with a few counts. This chain links TRBV19 with TRBJ1-1; D uncertain. This CDR3 is 12 amino acids long. In germline, CDR1 is LNHDA, CDR2 SQIVND (reference sequence). V was trimmed by 6 bases and J by 1 base, leaving 6 bases between them. CDR3 loop: CASRNPNTEAFF. CDR3 bases: TGTGCCAGTAGAAACCCGAACACTGAAGCTTTCTTT.

This clone was recorded once. This chain joins TRBV29-1 and TRBJ2-7, with a tentative D call TRBD2 (7 bases). V dropped 1 base and J dropped 5 bases, with 21 bases sitting between them. The CDR3 sequence is 16 residues long. Germline values: CDR1 SQVTM, CDR2 ANQGSEA. The CDR3 DNA is TGCAGCGTTGAAGGGGAGAGGGGGGGCGATTTCGACGAGCAGTACTTC. It encodes CSVEGERGGDFDEQYF.

V gene TRBV29-1 combines with J gene TRBJ2-1, with D uncertain. The ends were cut back, 5 bases at V and 7 bases at J, with 15 bases in the middle. Per the germline V gene, CDR1 is SQVTM and CDR2 is ANQGSEA. This CDR3 contains 13 residues. The chain's CDR3 is CSVSWSGENEQFF. The CDR3 DNA sequence: TGCAGCGTTTCTTGGAGTGGTGAAAATGAGCAGTTCTTC.

Remarks on this clone: One end of the junction does not line up with germline, which may come from a read error. The chain carries TRBV6-5 and TRBJ2-7, with 9 bases aligning to TRBD1. CDR1 and CDR2 from the germline V gene are MNHEY and SVGAGI. CDR3 length: 13 residues. CDR3 sequence: CASSYGGQGFRHF. The CDR3 nucleotides are TGTGCCAGCAGTTACGGCGGACAGGGGTTTAGGCACTTC.

The J gene is TRBJ2-7, the V gene TRBV19, with no clear D. Germline CDR1 is LNHDA and CDR2 is SQIVND (reference sequence). The CDR3 sequence is 13 residues long. Trimming removed 4 bases from V and 3 bases from J, with 10 bases in between. CDR3 nucleotides: TGTGCCAGTAGTACCGACGGAGACTACGAGCAGTACTTC. It codes for CASSTDGDYEQYF.

The chain employs TRBV12-5 and TRBJ2-7, with 8 bases aligning to TRBD1. The CDR3 is 15 amino acids. Germline loops: CDR1 LGHNT, CDR2 FRNRAP. J lost 1 base, V lost 3 bases, and 5 bases had no gene match. The CDR3 is CASGFGQGRSYEQYF. Written as DNA, the CDR3 is TGTGCTAGTGGTTTCGGACAGGGAAGATCCTACGAGCAGTACTTC.

The V gene is TRBV29-1, the J gene TRBJ1-1; no reliable D call. The CDR3 is 13 residues long. V shed 3 bases and J shed 5 bases, with 13 bases lying between them. Germline values: CDR1 SQVTM, CDR2 ANQGSEA. The CDR3 DNA reads as TGCAGCGTTGAGGCGTTCGAAGGGACTGAAGCTTTCTTT. Encoded protein: CSVEAFEGTEAFF.

V is TRBV7-3 and J is TRBJ2-6; 9 positions agree with TRBD1. The CDR3 is made up of 15 amino acids. Germline CDR1 and CDR2: SGHTA and FQGTGA. Trimming cost V 4 bases and J 2 bases; bases outside gene matches: 0. CDR3 sequence: CASSWTGAGANVLTF. DNA of the CDR3: TGTGCCAGCAGCTGGACAGGGGCTGGGGCCAACGTCCTGACTTTC.

This clone was seen a single time. The chain is built from TRBV18 and TRBJ1-2; D not certain. Trimming pared 3 bases from V and 3 bases from J, leaving 8 bases between. The CDR3 length is 13 residues. Germline assignment: CDR1 KGHSH and CDR2 LQKENI. The CDR3 region has the DNA TGTGCCAGCTCACCGTGGGCAGACTATGGCTACACCTTC. Protein: CASSPWADYGYTF.

V and J are TRBV18 and TRBJ2-1; 8 bases align to TRBD1. Trimming at V came to 3 bases and at J to 2 bases, leaving 3 bases not matched to a gene. The germline V gene encodes CDR1 KGHSH and CDR2 LQKENI. This CDR3 is built from 15 residues. CDR3 loop: CASSPETGAYNEQFF. The CDR3 nucleotides read TGTGCCAGCTCACCTGAGACAGGGGCCTACAATGAGCAGTTCTTC.

The V and J genes are TRBV27 and TRBJ1-1, with D perhaps matching TRBD1 (5 bases). The length of the CDR3 is 15 residues. CDR1 MNHEY and CDR2 SMNVEV come from the germline V gene (reference sequence). V was clipped by 6 bases and J by 1 base, with 15 bases between them. The CDR3 protein is CASSPLLTANTEAFF. In nucleotides, the CDR3 is TGTGCCAGCAGCCCATTATTGACAGCGAACACTGAAGCTTTCTTT.

The genes are TRBV19 and TRBJ1-2, with a possible D match to TRBD1 (6 bases). The CDR3 covers 13 residues. Trimming stripped 5 bases from V and 6 bases from J, with 13 bases between. Germline CDR1 is LNHDA and CDR2 is SQIVND (reference sequence). In DNA form, the CDR3 reads TGTGCCAGTAGTGAAGCCAGGGGACATGGCTACACCTTC. Residues: CASSEARGHGYTF.

The J gene is TRBJ2-2, the V gene TRBV11-3; no clear D gene. The CDR3 is made up of 14 amino acids. Trimming removed 5 bases from V and 5 bases from J, with 12 bases in between. The germline CDR1 and CDR2 sequences are SGHNT and YENEEA. The CDR3 bases are TGTGCCAGCAGCCAACCTGTGGGGACCGGGGAGCTGTTTTTT. Translation gives CASSQPVGTGELFF.

As DNA, the CDR3 is TGCGCCAGCAGCTTGGGTAATCTCGAGGGGCAGGGGAATGAGCAGTTCTTC. Encoded protein: CASSLGNLEGQGNEQFF. The chain recombines TRBV5-1 with TRBJ2-1; D perhaps matches TRBD1 (6 bases). The CDR3 is 17 residues long. Trimming pared 0 bases from V and 7 bases from J, leaving 20 bases between. Germline V CDR1 and CDR2: SGHRS, YFSETQ.

The chain combines TRBV7-9 with TRBJ1-1; weak D call: TRBD1 (5 bases). From germline, CDR1 is SEHNR and CDR2 FQNEAQ (reference sequence). CDR3 length: 15 residues. Trimming pared 3 bases from V and 1 base from J, leaving 12 bases between. CDR3 amino acids: CASSFPQGTNTEAFF. CDR3 DNA sequence: TGTGCCAGCAGCTTTCCTCAGGGTACGAACACTGAAGCTTTCTTT.

The CDR3 here is CASSPRWGPNQLKLFF. CDR3 nucleotide sequence: TGTGCCAGCAGCCCACGGTGGGGCCCCAACCAACTTAAACTGTTTTTT. The rearrangement joins TRBV9 to TRBJ1-4; weak D call: TRBD1 (5 bases). Germline assignment: CDR1 SGDLS and CDR2 YYNGEE. Trimming took 4 bases from V and 11 from J, leaving 24 bases between them. The CDR3 is 16 amino acids.

This chain links TRBV4-3 with TRBJ1-2, with TRBD1 identical over 8 bases. V lost 2 bases and J lost 4; bases outside the gene matches: 9. The CDR3 runs 16 residues. Germline CDR1 and CDR2: LGHNA and YSLEER. The CDR3, as DNA: TGCGCCAGCAGCCAACGGTGGTCAGGACAGGGCTATGGCTACACCTTC. Its translation: CASSQRWSGQGYGYTF.

The chain has TRBV13 and TRBJ2-7, with D perhaps matching TRBD2 (5 bases). Trimming stripped 5 bases from V and 2 bases from J, with 10 bases between. The CDR3 has 13 amino acids. CDR1 and CDR2 from the germline V gene are PRHDT and FYEKMQ (reference sequence). The CDR3 region is CASSPQRTYEQYF. CDR3 bases: TGTGCCAGCAGCCCCCAGCGGACCTACGAGCAGTACTTC.

V gene TRBV5-1 combines with J gene TRBJ1-6, with D perhaps matching TRBD1 (5 bases). The germline V gene encodes CDR1 SGHRS and CDR2 YFSETQ. There are 16 residues in the CDR3. Trimming took 3 bases from V and 3 from J, leaving 13 bases between them. The CDR3 DNA follows: TGCGCCAGCAGCTCCGGGGGGGGACTCTATAATTCACCCCTCCACTTT. Translated: CASSSGGGLYNSPLHF.

V is TRBV13 and J is TRBJ1-1, with D uncertain. The V end lost 5 bases, the J end lost 5 bases, and 18 bases lay between the germline ends. The V gene's germline CDR1 is PRHDT and CDR2 FYEKMQ (reference sequence). This CDR3 has 15 amino acids. As DNA, the CDR3 is TGTGCCAGCAGCCCCAGAACCAACAAGGTGACTGAAGCTTTCTTT. It codes for CASSPRTNKVTEAFF.

The chain joins TRBV6-6 to TRBJ1-2; TRBD1 agrees at 7 bases. Germline assignment: CDR1 MNHNY and CDR2 SVGAGI (reference sequence). CDR3 size: 13 residues. Trimming cost V 5 bases and J 4 bases; bases outside gene matches: 4. The CDR3 protein is CASSPDRAYGYTF. Here the CDR3 DNA reads TGTGCCAGCAGTCCAGACAGGGCCTATGGCTACACCTTC.